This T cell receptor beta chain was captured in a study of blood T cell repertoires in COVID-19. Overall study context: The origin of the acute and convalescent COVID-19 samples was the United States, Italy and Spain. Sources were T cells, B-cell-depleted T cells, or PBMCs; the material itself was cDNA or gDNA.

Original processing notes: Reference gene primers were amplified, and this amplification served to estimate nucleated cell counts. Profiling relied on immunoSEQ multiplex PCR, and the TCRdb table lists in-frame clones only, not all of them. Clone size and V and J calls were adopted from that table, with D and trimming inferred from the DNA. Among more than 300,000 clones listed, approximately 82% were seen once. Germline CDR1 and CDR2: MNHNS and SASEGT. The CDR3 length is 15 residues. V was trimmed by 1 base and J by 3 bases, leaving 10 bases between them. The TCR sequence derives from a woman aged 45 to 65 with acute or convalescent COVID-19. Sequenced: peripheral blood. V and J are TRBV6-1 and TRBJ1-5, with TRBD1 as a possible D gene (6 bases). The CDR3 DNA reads TGTGCCAGCAGTGAAGAGGGGACATTCAATCAGCCCCAGCATTTT. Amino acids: CASSEEGTFNQPQHF.